These 9 T cell receptor beta chains were sequenced from one sample in a study of monozygotic twins with inflammatory bowel disease. Reprocessing the 5' RACE reads, TCRdb reports a single entry for every CDR3 protein and omits DNA. The ten most abundant clones cover roughly 7.7% of a sample with roughly 200,000 distinct CDR3 sequences. The material sequenced was blood. All receptors derive from a human donor with ulcerative colitis or Crohn's disease, or a healthy co-twin of an affected twin (not recorded which).

The V gene is TRBV7-9, the J gene TRBJ2-3. This CDR3 contains 12 residues. Germline CDR1 is SEHNR and CDR2 is FQNEAQ (reference sequence). CDR3 protein: CASTKFPDTQYF.

This sequence joins TRBV6-2 or TRBV6-3 and TRBJ2-7; TCRdb lists TRBD1, though no DNA is available to test this call. CDR1 is MNHEY, CDR2 SVGEGT, per germline. The CDR3 length is 20 residues. CDR3 amino acids: CASSYETGTVLVALSYEQYF.

This sequence joins TRBV3-1 and TRBJ2-3; TCRdb's D call, TRBD2, is unchecked because there is no DNA. Germline CDR1 is LGHDT and CDR2 is YNNKEL (reference sequence). The CDR3 has 16 amino acids. The CDR3 is CASSRSGLAGGDTQYF.

This chain links TRBV5-1 with TRBJ2-3. The CDR3 sequence is 13 residues long. The germline V gene encodes CDR1 SGHRS and CDR2 YFSETQ. The CDR3 protein is CASSLGIRDTQYF.

The chain is built from TRBV5-1 and TRBJ1-1. Germline assignment: CDR1 SGHRS and CDR2 YFSETQ. This CDR3 region has 11 residues. Here the CDR3 reads CASSGKTEAFF. The whole variable domain, filled in from reference TRBV5-1 and TRBJ1-1, reads KAGVTQTPRYLIKTRGQQVTLSCSPISGHRSVSWYQQTPGQGLQFLFEYFSETQRNKGNFPGRFSGRQFSNSRSEMNVSTLELGDSALYLCASSGKTEAFFGQGTRLTVV.

This chain joins TRBV7-2 and TRBJ2-7; the D gene TCRdb calls, TRBD2, cannot be checked with no DNA. Germline CDR1 reads SGHTA; CDR2 reads FQGNSA. The CDR3 loop spans 14 amino acids. The CDR3 reads CASSLGQLAGLQYF.

The V and J genes are TRBV15 and TRBJ2-7; TCRdb calls TRBD1, which cannot be checked without DNA. In germline, CDR1 is LNHNV, CDR2 YYDKDF (reference sequence). The CDR3 runs 12 residues. The CDR3 sequence is CATSEGGLGQYF.

The chain uses TRBV7-3 and TRBJ1-5; TCRdb's D call of TRBD1 is untestable without DNA. Germline V CDR1 and CDR2: SGHTA, FQGTGA. This CDR3 is 14 amino acids long. This chain's CDR3 is CASSWEEGLQPQHF.

The V gene is TRBV4-2, the J gene TRBJ2-2; TCRdb's assignment of TRBD1 cannot be checked, as there is no DNA. Germline V CDR1 and CDR2: LGHNA, YNFKEQ. The CDR3 extends over 15 amino acids. The CDR3 spells CASSPRGGNTGELFF.